The subject of this entry is one T cell receptor (beta chain). The antigen remains unidentified. The data stem from a study of CD8+ T cells in alopecia areata. Broader study findings: Alopecia totalis/universalis scalp especially showed more expanded CD8+ clones than normal scalp.

Isolated RNA was reverse transcribed into cDNA used as the sequencing template. Clones were sequenced by immunoSEQ multiplex PCR, and TCRdb holds only the in-frame ones, with some missing. The sample contains around 150,000 clones, roughly 60% of which appear only once. PBMC-derived CD4+ and CD8+ T cells were sorted. The CDR3 loop spans 11 amino acids. V dropped 2 bases and J dropped 5 bases, with 3 bases sitting between them. Germline CDR1 LGHNA, CDR2 YNFKEQ. The sequence was obtained from a human donor in good health. This chain links TRBV4-2 with TRBJ1-1; D is unclear. Input material: CD8+ T cells sorted from blood. The CDR3 is CASSQKTEAFF. CDR3 coding DNA: TGTGCCAGCAGCCAAAAGACTGAAGCTTTCTTT.